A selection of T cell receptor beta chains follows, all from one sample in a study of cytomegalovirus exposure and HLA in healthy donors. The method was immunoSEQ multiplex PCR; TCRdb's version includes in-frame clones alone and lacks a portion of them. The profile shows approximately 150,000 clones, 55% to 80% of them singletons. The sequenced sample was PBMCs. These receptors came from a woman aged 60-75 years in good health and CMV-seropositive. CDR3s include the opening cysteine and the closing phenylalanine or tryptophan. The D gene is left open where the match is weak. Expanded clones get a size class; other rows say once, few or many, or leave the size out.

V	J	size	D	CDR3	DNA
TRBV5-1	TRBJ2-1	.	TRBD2	CASSILAGDWNEQFF	TGCGCCAGCAGCATACTAGCGGGAGATTGGAATGAGCAGTTCTTC
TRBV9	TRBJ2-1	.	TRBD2	CASSVEISGASSYNEQFF	TGTGCCAGCAGCGTAGAAATTAGCGGGGCTAGCTCCTACAATGAGCAGTTCTTC
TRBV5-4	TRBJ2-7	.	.	CASSLTETYEQYF	TGTGCCAGCAGTTTAACAGAGACCTACGAGCAGTACTTC
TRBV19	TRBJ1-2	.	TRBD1	CAITDRVGYGYTF	TGTGCCATTACGGACAGGGTTGGTTATGGCTACACCTTC
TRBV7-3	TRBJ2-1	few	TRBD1	CASSWTGTYNEQFF	TGTGCCAGCAGTTGGACAGGCACCTACAATGAGCAGTTCTTC
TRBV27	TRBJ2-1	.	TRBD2	CASGVPSSGLRNEQFF	TGTGCCAGCGGAGTACCGTCTAGCGGGCTTCGGAATGAGCAGTTCTTC
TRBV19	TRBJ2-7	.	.	CASSIRYAGVIGEQYF	TGTGCCAGTAGTATCCGGTATGCGGGCGTGATAGGCGAGCAGTACTTC
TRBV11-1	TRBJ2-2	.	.	CASSQLGTGELFF	TGTGCCAGCAGCCAACTAGGCACCGGGGAGCTGTTTTTT
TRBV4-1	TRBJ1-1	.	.	CASSPRTSMNTEAFF	TGCGCCAGCAGCCCCCGGACATCAATGAACACTGAAGCTTTCTTT
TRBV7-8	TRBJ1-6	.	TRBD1	CASSRPGQGNNSPLHF	TGTGCCAGCAGCCGACCGGGACAGGGGAATAATTCACCCCTCCACTTT
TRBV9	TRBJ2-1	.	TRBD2	CASSASGRDEQFF	TGTGCCAGCAGCGCAAGCGGGAGGGATGAGCAGTTCTTC
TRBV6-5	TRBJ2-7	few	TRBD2	CASSPGLLYEQYF	TGTGCCAGCAGTCCGGGACTACTATACGAGCAGTACTTC
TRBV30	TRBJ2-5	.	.	CAWMRRRIQETQYF	TGTGCCTGGATGCGCAGGAGGATACAAGAGACCCAGTACTTC
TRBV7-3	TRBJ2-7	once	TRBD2	CASSSMSGRAYEQYF	TGTGCCAGCAGCTCCATGAGCGGGAGGGCCTACGAGCAGTACTTC
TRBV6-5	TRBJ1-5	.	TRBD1	CASSDRDSNQPQHF	TGTGCCAGCAGTGACAGGGACAGCAATCAGCCCCAGCATTTT
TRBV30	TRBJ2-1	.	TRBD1	CAWSYWTGEGNEQFF	TGTGCCTGGAGCTACTGGACAGGGGAGGGGAATGAGCAGTTCTTC
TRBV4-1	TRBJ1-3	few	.	CASSPERSSGNTIYF	TGCGCCAGCAGCCCCGAAAGGAGCTCTGGAAACACCATATATTTT
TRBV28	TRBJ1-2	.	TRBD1	CASRSQGQEGYGYTF	TGTGCCAGCAGATCCCAGGGACAGGAGGGCTATGGCTACACCTTC
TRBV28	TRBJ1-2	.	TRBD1	CASRGTGRDRYGYTF	TGTGCCAGCAGGGGGACAGGGAGGGACCGCTATGGCTACACCTTC
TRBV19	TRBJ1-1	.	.	CASSKGGGIVVNTEAFF	TGTGCCAGTAGTAAGGGGGGGGGCATTGTGGTGAACACTGAAGCTTTCTTT
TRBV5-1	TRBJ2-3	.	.	CASDPGAGDTQYF	TGCGCCAGCGACCCGGGAGCTGGGGATACGCAGTATTTT
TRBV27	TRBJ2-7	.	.	CASRGRTGSGEQYF	TGTGCCAGCAGGGGGAGGACAGGTTCTGGCGAGCAGTACTTC
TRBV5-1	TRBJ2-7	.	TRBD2	CASSLGLAGYYEQYF	TGCGCCAGCAGTTTAGGACTAGCGGGATATTACGAGCAGTACTTC
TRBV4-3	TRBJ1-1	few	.	CASSRRQFAEAFF	TGCGCCAGCAGCCGACGACAGTTCGCTGAAGCTTTCTTT
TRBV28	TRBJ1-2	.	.	CASSLGGARYGYTF	TGTGCCAGCAGCCTGGGGGGGGCGAGGTATGGCTACACCTTC
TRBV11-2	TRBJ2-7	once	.	CASSLGQVGEQYF	TGTGCCAGCAGCTTAGGTCAGGTCGGCGAGCAGTACTTC
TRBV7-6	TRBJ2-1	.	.	CASSLAGAYNEQFF	TGTGCCAGCAGCTTAGCGGGAGCCTACAATGAGCAGTTCTTC
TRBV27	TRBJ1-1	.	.	CASSLSGGASVTEAFF	TGTGCCAGCAGTTTATCAGGGGGGGCGAGCGTCACTGAAGCTTTCTTT
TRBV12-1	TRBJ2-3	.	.	CASSFTSGLVKLSSTDTQYF	TGTGCCAGCAGCTTCACCTCGGGACTAGTAAAGTTGTCTAGCACAGATACGCAGTATTTT
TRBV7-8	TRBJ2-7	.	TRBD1	CASSARDRAYEQYF	TGTGCCAGCAGCGCACGGGACAGGGCCTACGAGCAGTACTTC
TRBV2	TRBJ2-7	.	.	CASSVSGLSYEQYF	TGTGCCAGCAGCGTCAGCGGGCTCTCCTACGAGCAGTACTTC
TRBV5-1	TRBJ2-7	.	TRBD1	CASSAGTGREQYF	TGCGCCAGCAGCGCCGGGACAGGGCGGGAGCAGTACTTC
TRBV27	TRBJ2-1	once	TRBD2	CASSPGTSGYNEQFF	TGTGCCAGCAGTCCCGGGACTAGCGGCTACAATGAGCAGTTCTTC
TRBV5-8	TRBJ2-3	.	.	CASSFERSSTDTQYF	TGTGCCAGCAGCTTCGAGCGGAGTAGCACAGATACGCAGTATTTT
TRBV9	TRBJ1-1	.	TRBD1	CASSAGQGREGYTEAFF	TGTGCCAGCAGCGCCGGACAGGGAAGAGAGGGCTACACTGAAGCTTTCTTT
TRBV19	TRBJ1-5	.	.	CASTDRFNQPQHF	TGTGCCAGTACTGACAGGTTTAATCAGCCCCAGCATTTT
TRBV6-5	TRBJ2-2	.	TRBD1	CASKSDRGYTGELFF	TGTGCCAGCAAAAGCGACAGGGGGTACACCGGGGAGCTGTTTTTT
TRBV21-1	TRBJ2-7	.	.	CASSETHGTSGSSEQYF	TGTGCCAGCAGCGAAACTCATGGGACTAGCGGGAGTAGCGAGCAGTACTTC
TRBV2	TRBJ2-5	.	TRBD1	CASMRAQGVGETQYF	TGTGCTAGCATGAGAGCCCAGGGGGTCGGGGAGACCCAGTACTTC
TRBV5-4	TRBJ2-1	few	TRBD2	CASSLGLADYNEQFF	TGTGCCAGCAGCTTAGGGCTAGCGGACTACAATGAGCAGTTCTTC
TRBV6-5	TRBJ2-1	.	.	CASSYSSTLYNEQFF	TGTGCCAGCAGTTACTCGAGTACCCTTTACAATGAGCAGTTCTTC